The text below deals with one T cell receptor (beta chain). Its cognate antigen is unknown. Because it lacks the conserved phenylalanine or tryptophan at the end, this CDR3 is likely a read error. No DNA is shown, since the ends of the CDR3 on it are uncertain; the CDR3 is the one TCRdb lists. The germline V gene encodes CDR1 LNHNV and CDR2 YYDKDF (reference sequence). The CDR3 totals 12 residues, both ends included. In the PCR, 60 Vbeta and 13 Jbeta primers were used. Sequencing was performed with immunoSEQ multiplex PCR; in TCRdb, only in-frame clones are kept and a portion is missing. Of over 100,000 clones in the sample, 70% were seen once. The sample comes from a study of cytomegalovirus exposure and HLA in healthy donors. Study-level results: In an earlier analysis, productive rearrangement rates for most beta V segments clustered near 87% or 30%. Later on, an analysis tied around 17,000 TCR beta sequences to HLA alleles at 0.05 false discovery rate.

The clonotype comes from a man aged 25-45 years in good health and CMV-seropositive. The sample taken for sequencing was PBMCs. V usage is TRBV15 and J usage is TRBJ2-7; the DNA was not compared with TRBD1, the D call given in the table. Here the CDR3 reads CATSRGQGKSTI.